Listed below are T cell receptor beta chains from one sample, sequenced in a study of shared T cell receptors in the human thymus. Produced via immunoSEQ multiplex PCR; TCRdb's table is partial and in-frame only. The sample has approximately 490,000 clones; 75% to 85% are singletons. This sample also belongs to another study, concerning human thymus T cells.

Material: thymocytes. The source is a boy under three years old with a congenital heart defect. Both conserved end residues are part of each CDR3. D genes are given only for firm matches. Where a row states a size, it is once, few, many or the class of an expanded clone; other rows omit it.

abundance: -; j_gene: TRBJ2-7; d_gene: -; v_gene: TRBV7-2; CDR3aa: CASSLSVLAYSYEQYF; CDR3nt: TGTGCCAGCAGCTTATCCGTTCTAGCGTATTCCTACGAGCAGTACTTC
abundance: -; j_gene: TRBJ2-2; d_gene: -; v_gene: TRBV5-6; CDR3aa: CASSSANTGELFF; CDR3nt: TGTGCCAGCAGCTCCGCGAACACCGGGGAGCTGTTTTTT
abundance: -; j_gene: TRBJ2-1; d_gene: TRBD2; v_gene: TRBV9; CDR3aa: CASSAFGGGNNEQFF; CDR3nt: TGTGCCAGCAGCGCGTTCGGCGGGGGGAACAATGAGCAGTTCTTC
abundance: -; j_gene: TRBJ2-7; d_gene: TRBD1; v_gene: TRBV29-1; CDR3aa: CSVEPGTVGEQYF; CDR3nt: TGCAGCGTTGAACCCGGGACAGTGGGGGAGCAGTACTTC
abundance: -; j_gene: TRBJ2-5; d_gene: TRBD2; v_gene: TRBV27; CDR3aa: CASSFKGLAAQETQYF; CDR3nt: TGTGCCAGCAGTTTCAAGGGACTAGCGGCCCAAGAGACCCAGTACTTC
abundance: -; j_gene: TRBJ2-7; d_gene: TRBD1; v_gene: TRBV5-1; CDR3aa: CASTGRDRSYEQYF; CDR3nt: TGCGCCAGCACCGGCAGGGACAGGTCCTACGAGCAGTACTTC
abundance: -; j_gene: TRBJ1-5; d_gene: -; v_gene: TRBV28; CDR3aa: CASSFSGGGGYQPQHF; CDR3nt: TGTGCCAGCAGTTTTTCGGGGGGCGGGGGGTATCAGCCCCAGCATTTT
abundance: -; j_gene: TRBJ2-7; d_gene: TRBD2; v_gene: TRBV28; CDR3aa: CARGLAGSVEIYEQYF; CDR3nt: TGTGCCAGGGGACTAGCGGGATCCGTTGAGATCTACGAGCAGTACTTC
abundance: -; j_gene: TRBJ2-7; d_gene: TRBD2; v_gene: TRBV6-1; CDR3aa: CASRGLAVSYEQYF; CDR3nt: TGTGCCAGCAGGGGACTAGCGGTCTCCTACGAGCAGTACTTC
abundance: -; j_gene: TRBJ1-1; d_gene: -; v_gene: TRBV25-1; CDR3aa: CASSESVNTEAFF; CDR3nt: TGTGCCAGCAGTGAATCGGTGAACACTGAAGCTTTCTTT
abundance: -; j_gene: TRBJ1-2; d_gene: -; v_gene: TRBV6-5; CDR3aa: CASSYSPGGGNYGYTF; CDR3nt: TGTGCCAGCAGTTACTCCCCCGGGGGGGGGAACTATGGCTACACCTTC
abundance: -; j_gene: TRBJ2-6; d_gene: TRBD1; v_gene: TRBV4-3; CDR3aa: CASSQEGGLEGQAEGANVLTF; CDR3nt: TGCGCCAGCAGCCAAGAAGGAGGCCTAGAGGGACAGGCAGAGGGGGCCAACGTCCTGACTTTC
abundance: -; j_gene: TRBJ2-7; d_gene: TRBD2; v_gene: TRBV27; CDR3aa: CASSPELREDSYEQYF; CDR3nt: TGTGCCAGCAGTCCCGAATTGCGGGAGGACTCCTACGAGCAGTACTTC
abundance: -; j_gene: TRBJ1-5; d_gene: -; v_gene: TRBV4-2; CDR3aa: CASSPQGFDQPQHF; CDR3nt: TGTGCCAGCAGCCCACAGGGATTTGATCAGCCCCAGCATTTT
abundance: few; j_gene: TRBJ2-7; d_gene: -; v_gene: TRBV4-3; CDR3aa: CASSQTHSSYEQYF; CDR3nt: TGCGCCAGCAGCCAAACCCACTCTAGCTACGAGCAGTACTTC
abundance: -; j_gene: TRBJ1-2; d_gene: -; v_gene: TRBV6-5; CDR3aa: CASRSGQPRNYGYTF; CDR3nt: TGTGCCAGCAGATCCGGACAGCCCAGGAACTATGGCTACACCTTC
abundance: -; j_gene: TRBJ2-5; d_gene: -; v_gene: TRBV14; CDR3aa: CASSHPEGETQYF; CDR3nt: TGTGCCAGCAGCCACCCGGAGGGGGAGACCCAGTACTTC
abundance: -; j_gene: TRBJ1-1; d_gene: TRBD1; v_gene: TRBV6-1; CDR3aa: CAVYRDRGQAFF; CDR3nt: TGTGCCGTATACCGGGACAGGGGCCAAGCTTTCTTT
abundance: -; j_gene: TRBJ2-2; d_gene: TRBD1; v_gene: TRBV5-8; CDR3aa: CASSFPRTGGADGELFF; CDR3nt: TGTGCCAGCAGCTTCCCTCGGACAGGGGGCGCGGACGGGGAGCTGTTTTTT
abundance: -; j_gene: TRBJ2-7; d_gene: TRBD2; v_gene: TRBV11-2; CDR3aa: CASSLREESGRGAYEQYF; CDR3nt: TGTGCCAGCAGCCTTCGGGAGGAGAGCGGGAGGGGAGCCTACGAGCAGTACTTC
abundance: -; j_gene: TRBJ2-1; d_gene: TRBD1; v_gene: TRBV4-3; CDR3aa: CASSQGTGQGYNEQFF; CDR3nt: TGCGCCAGCAGCCAGGGAACGGGACAGGGGTACAATGAGCAGTTCTTC
abundance: -; j_gene: TRBJ2-1; d_gene: TRBD2; v_gene: TRBV5-1; CDR3aa: CASSLGHPGLAGGQAYNEQFF; CDR3nt: TGCGCCAGCAGCTTGGGACACCCGGGACTAGCGGGAGGGCAGGCCTACAATGAGCAGTTCTTC
abundance: -; j_gene: TRBJ2-3; d_gene: TRBD1; v_gene: TRBV27; CDR3aa: CASSLGQGADLSGTDTQYF; CDR3nt: TGTGCCAGCAGTCTCGGACAGGGGGCTGATCTGTCTGGCACAGATACGCAGTATTTT
abundance: -; j_gene: TRBJ1-3; d_gene: -; v_gene: TRBV5-6; CDR3aa: CASSLGPLRGNTIYF; CDR3nt: TGTGCCAGCAGCTTGGGGCCGCTGAGGGGAAACACCATATATTTT
abundance: -; j_gene: TRBJ1-4; d_gene: -; v_gene: TRBV2; CDR3aa: CASSATANEKLFF; CDR3nt: TGTGCCAGCAGTGCGACAGCTAATGAAAAACTGTTTTTT
abundance: -; j_gene: TRBJ2-7; d_gene: TRBD2; v_gene: TRBV19; CDR3aa: CASGRIAGGIYEQYF; CDR3nt: TGTGCCAGCGGTAGAATAGCGGGAGGGATCTACGAGCAGTACTTC
abundance: -; j_gene: TRBJ1-5; d_gene: TRBD1; v_gene: TRBV18; CDR3aa: CASSGTGGNQPQHF; CDR3nt: TGTGCCAGCTCGGGGACAGGGGGCAATCAGCCCCAGCATTTT
abundance: -; j_gene: TRBJ2-7; d_gene: TRBD1; v_gene: TRBV27; CDR3aa: CASSLYRDRLYEQYF; CDR3nt: TGTGCCAGCAGTTTATACCGGGACAGACTATACGAGCAGTACTTC
abundance: -; j_gene: TRBJ2-7; d_gene: TRBD2; v_gene: TRBV7-9; CDR3aa: CASSAGGGSPYEQYF; CDR3nt: TGTGCCAGCAGCGCGGGCGGGGGGAGTCCCTACGAGCAGTACTTC
abundance: -; j_gene: TRBJ2-7; d_gene: -; v_gene: TRBV5-6; CDR3aa: CASSLAAASRAGEQYF; CDR3nt: TGTGCCAGCAGCTTGGCCGCGGCTAGCCGAGCAGGCGAGCAGTACTTC
abundance: -; j_gene: TRBJ2-5; d_gene: TRBD2; v_gene: TRBV6-1; CDR3aa: CASPSGTFQETQYF; CDR3nt: TGTGCCAGCCCTAGCGGGACCTTTCAAGAGACCCAGTACTTC
abundance: few; j_gene: TRBJ2-5; d_gene: TRBD2; v_gene: TRBV12-5; CDR3aa: CASGAGEMETQYF; CDR3nt: TGTGCTAGTGGGGCGGGGGAAATGGAGACCCAGTACTTC
abundance: -; j_gene: TRBJ2-7; d_gene: TRBD1; v_gene: TRBV29-1; CDR3aa: CSVAPRGGTGGWVAYEQYF; CDR3nt: TGCAGCGTTGCCCCCCGCGGAGGGACAGGAGGATGGGTCGCCTACGAGCAGTACTTC
abundance: -; j_gene: TRBJ1-2; d_gene: -; v_gene: TRBV14; CDR3aa: CASSQELAGSYGYTF; CDR3nt: TGTGCCAGCAGCCAAGAATTGGCGGGGTCCTATGGCTACACCTTC
abundance: -; j_gene: TRBJ2-1; d_gene: -; v_gene: TRBV6-1; CDR3aa: CASSSWGRMYNEQFF; CDR3nt: TGTGCCAGCAGCTCCTGGGGGCGTATGTACAATGAGCAGTTCTTC
abundance: -; j_gene: TRBJ2-4; d_gene: -; v_gene: TRBV30; CDR3aa: CAWSVVRQPLAKNIQYF; CDR3nt: TGTGCCTGGAGTGTAGTGAGACAGCCTCTAGCCAAAAACATTCAGTACTTC
abundance: few; j_gene: TRBJ1-2; d_gene: TRBD1; v_gene: TRBV27; CDR3aa: CASSSLSTGQVGYTF; CDR3nt: TGTGCCAGCAGTTCCCTCTCGACAGGGCAAGTTGGCTACACCTTC
abundance: once; j_gene: TRBJ2-7; d_gene: -; v_gene: TRBV4-2; CDR3aa: CASSQEPSARLCYEQYF; CDR3nt: TGTGCCAGCAGCCAAGAACCGTCGGCTAGACTCTGCTACGAGCAGTACTTC
abundance: -; j_gene: TRBJ2-2; d_gene: -; v_gene: TRBV27; CDR3aa: CASSPNRVRGELFF; CDR3nt: TGTGCCAGCAGTCCCAACAGGGTTCGCGGGGAGCTGTTTTTT
abundance: -; j_gene: TRBJ2-7; d_gene: TRBD1; v_gene: TRBV7-2; CDR3aa: CASSLDPGQGSYEQYF; CDR3nt: TGTGCCAGCAGCTTAGATCCGGGACAGGGCTCCTACGAGCAGTACTTC
abundance: -; j_gene: TRBJ1-1; d_gene: TRBD1; v_gene: TRBV4-1; CDR3aa: CASSHRGQGMNTEAFF; CDR3nt: TGCGCCAGCAGCCACCGGGGACAGGGAATGAACACTGAAGCTTTCTTT
abundance: few; j_gene: TRBJ2-1; d_gene: TRBD2; v_gene: TRBV15; CDR3aa: CATMGGRFHEQFF; CDR3nt: TGTGCCACCATGGGCGGGAGGTTTCATGAGCAGTTCTTC
abundance: -; j_gene: TRBJ2-3; d_gene: TRBD2; v_gene: TRBV4-2; CDR3aa: CASSPQWSRDYTDTQYF; CDR3nt: TGTGCCAGCAGCCCCCAGTGGAGCAGGGACTATACAGATACGCAGTATTTT
abundance: -; j_gene: TRBJ1-5; d_gene: -; v_gene: TRBV5-6; CDR3aa: CASSLRQANQPQHF; CDR3nt: TGTGCCAGCAGCTTGCGGCAGGCCAATCAGCCCCAGCATTTT
abundance: -; j_gene: TRBJ2-7; d_gene: TRBD1; v_gene: TRBV2; CDR3aa: CASSDRGSYEQYF; CDR3nt: TGTGCCAGCTCGGACAGGGGTTCGTACGAGCAGTACTTC
abundance: -; j_gene: TRBJ2-3; d_gene: -; v_gene: TRBV11-2; CDR3aa: CASSLVVANSSTDTQYF; CDR3nt: TGTGCCAGCAGCTTAGTTGTAGCTAACTCTAGCACAGATACGCAGTATTTT
abundance: few; j_gene: TRBJ2-1; d_gene: -; v_gene: TRBV1; CDR3aa: CTSSLDPDTSSYNEQFF; CDR3nt: TGCACCAGCAGCCTGGATCCGGACACAAGCTCCTACAATGAGCAGTTCTTC
abundance: -; j_gene: TRBJ2-1; d_gene: -; v_gene: TRBV11-3; CDR3aa: CASGHVAEYNEQFF; CDR3nt: TGTGCCAGCGGACACGTAGCGGAGTACAATGAGCAGTTCTTC
abundance: -; j_gene: TRBJ2-1; d_gene: -; v_gene: TRBV6-5; CDR3aa: CASSYTLVPAFNEQFF; CDR3nt: TGTGCCAGCAGTTACACACTAGTGCCAGCCTTCAATGAGCAGTTCTTC
abundance: -; j_gene: TRBJ2-5; d_gene: TRBD1; v_gene: TRBV7-9; CDR3aa: CASSATRDRGVPGQETQYF; CDR3nt: TGTGCCAGCAGCGCAACCCGGGACAGGGGGGTACCGGGGCAAGAGACCCAGTACTTC
abundance: -; j_gene: TRBJ2-1; d_gene: TRBD2; v_gene: TRBV15; CDR3aa: CATSRVKGLADNNEQFF; CDR3nt: TGTGCCACCAGCAGAGTGAAAGGACTAGCGGATAACAATGAGCAGTTCTTC
abundance: few; j_gene: TRBJ1-2; d_gene: TRBD1; v_gene: TRBV9; CDR3aa: CASSGSGTVYGYTF; CDR3nt: TGTGCCAGCAGCGGCTCCGGGACAGTCTATGGCTACACCTTC
abundance: -; j_gene: TRBJ2-3; d_gene: -; v_gene: TRBV20-1; CDR3aa: CSARGHTQYF; CDR3nt: TGCAGTGCTAGGGGCCATACGCAGTATTTT
abundance: -; j_gene: TRBJ2-1; d_gene: -; v_gene: TRBV7-6; CDR3aa: CASSVSGSPYNEQFF; CDR3nt: TGTGCCAGCAGCGTTAGCGGTAGTCCGTACAATGAGCAGTTCTTC